Listed below are T cell receptor beta chains from one sample, sequenced in a study of Tregs in tolerant kidney transplant recipients. Their recognized antigens are unknown. The data were produced by immunoSEQ multiplex PCR, yet TCRdb's version contains in-frame clones alone and is incomplete. Of approximately 2,500 clones listed, approximately 40% are singletons. Material: Tregs from blood cultured with allogeneic cells. The receptors here all came from a human donor in good health. CDR3s include the opening cysteine and the closing phenylalanine or tryptophan.

>TRBV25-1|TRBJ2-2
CASSEWATGEAGELFF
>TRBV5-8|TRBJ2-3
CASSLVWTDTQYF
>TRBV5-1|TRBJ2-2
CASSLDSGLNTGELFF
>TRBV18|TRBJ1-3
CASSLRTGGTGNTIYF
>TRBV5-1|TRBJ2-1
CASSLVGGRHFF
>TRBV6-5|TRBJ1-2
CASSQGYGYTF
>TRBV29-1|TRBJ1-2
CSVRGLSNYGYTF
>TRBV5-1|TRBJ2-7
CASSPPFLAGGLYEQYF
>TRBV6-5|TRBJ1-6
CASSALGGEALHF
>TRBV7-2|TRBJ2-5
CASSLGGGRGETQYF
>TRBV6-6|TRBJ1-5
CASSYLRRLGGQPQHF
>TRBV5-1|TRBJ2-7
CASSRDGSTYEQYF
>TRBV4-2|TRBJ2-1
CASSQDWGRYNEQFF
>TRBV13|TRBJ2-1
CASSPGRAGGPSEQFF
>TRBV5-1|TRBJ1-1
CASSRDRGDTEAFF
>TRBV2|TRBJ2-7
CASSSDRPYEQYF
>TRBV4-1|TRBJ2-1
CASSQSVARSYNEQFF
>TRBV12-5|TRBJ2-1
CASGLVPGQAYNEQFF
>TRBV18|TRBJ2-7
CASSPTRGIKTSSYEQYF
>TRBV6-6|TRBJ1-2
CASSRLGYGYTF
>TRBV28|TRBJ1-4
CASSLIGQAYKEKLFF
>TRBV18|TRBJ1-1
CASSPRPAPTEAFF
>TRBV5-1|TRBJ2-1
CASRWVFERGQQFF
>TRBV2|TRBJ2-1
CASGRQGFEQFF
>TRBV7-8|TRBJ2-2
CASSAAFAPTGELFF
>TRBV15|TRBJ2-3
CATSVAGPADTQYF
>TRBV5-3|TRBJ1-1
CASSLIDTRAFF
>TRBV18|TRBJ2-2
CASQSPGELFF
>TRBV11-2|TRBJ1-1
CASSLDLGTEAFF
>TRBV5-1|TRBJ1-1
CASSLFVGDTEAFF
>TRBV19|TRBJ2-3
CASSMKLRGMSTDTQYF
>TRBV5-6|TRBJ1-1
CASSLLRGNTEAFF
>TRBV2|TRBJ2-7
CASRVAGTGLSEQYF
>TRBV5-1|TRBJ2-5
CASSQGTSGETQYF
>TRBV4-1|TRBJ1-1
CASSPGTGKTLNTEAFF
>TRBV5-6|TRBJ2-5
CASSVWRDKQETQYF
>TRBV11-3|TRBJ2-7
CASSLARYTYEQYF
>TRBV19|TRBJ2-3
CASSRVAWGTDTQYF
>TRBV19|TRBJ1-1
CASRPGQSNTEAFF
>TRBV5-1|TRBJ1-5
CASSPDMYQPQHF
>TRBV7-3|TRBJ2-7
CASSPGTGSFYEQYF
>TRBV10-2|TRBJ2-7
CASTPTLGGKSYEQYF
>TRBV5-4|TRBJ2-7
CASSLAGLASEQYF
>TRBV5-4|TRBJ2-7
CASSSRRDPRREQYF
>TRBV29-1|TRBJ1-1
CSVRGREAFF
>TRBV19|TRBJ2-2
CATYRADTGELFF
>TRBV5-1|TRBJ2-5
CASSPIADSLQETQYF
>TRBV18|TRBJ1-1
CASYWTGNTEAFF
>TRBV18|TRBJ1-1
CASSSDRVWAFF
>TRBV18|TRBJ1-3
CASSPSGRGLGNTIYF
>TRBV10-1|TRBJ2-3
CASSDSWLAGVADTQYF
>TRBV2|TRBJ2-4
CASSETWAKNIQYF